The rows below give T cell receptor beta chains drawn from one sample of a study of siplizumab effects on memory and regulatory T cells. The method was immunoSEQ multiplex PCR; TCRdb's version includes in-frame clones alone and lacks a portion of them. The profile shows 97,000 or so clones, roughly 92% of them singletons. Sample: CD4+ T cells sorted from blood. The receptors were gathered from a human donor in good health. Each CDR3 is given without its conserved first and last residue. A D gene is named only where the DNA matches it firmly.

cdr3_aa j_call d_call v_call cdr3_length
ASSLLGRDNYYNEQF TRBJ2-1 TRBD2 TRBV7-8 15
ASWGSGSSDTQY TRBJ2-3 TRBD2 TRBV18 12
AVEEREPSSYEQY TRBJ2-7 - TRBV21-1 13
ASKEGRQPQH TRBJ1-5 - TRBV6-1 10
ASSLQWNSGNTIY TRBJ1-3 - TRBV28 13
AIPSPQGRLSNTEAF TRBJ1-1 - TRBV10-1 15
ASSLDWKIQPQH TRBJ1-5 - TRBV5-1 12
AWTPGQAIYEQY TRBJ2-7 - TRBV30 12
ASIYRDTQH TRBJ1-5 - TRBV28 9
ASSPQGIQPQH TRBJ1-5 TRBD1 TRBV19 11
ASSVEPLMGRGAEAF TRBJ1-1 - TRBV9 15
ASSTGGNQPQH TRBJ1-5 TRBD1 TRBV19 11
AWSVGRTYEQY TRBJ2-7 - TRBV30 11